What follows are 16 T cell receptor beta chains derived from one specimen sequenced in a study of T cell clonotyping in hematopoietic cell transplantation. Clones were read by immunoSEQ multiplex PCR, and TCRdb kept only the in-frame ones, dropping some. The data show some 40,000 clones, with approximately 94% seen just once and roughly 0.85% held by the top ten. The sample taken for sequencing was peripheral blood mononuclear cells. Receptors originate from a woman in her forties or fifties in good health. Some clones in this sample may be carry-over from other donors' samples.

The chain uses TRBV10-3 and TRBJ1-5; 7 bases are shared with TRBD1. CDR1 is ENHRY and CDR2 is SYGVKD in the germline V gene. The V segment lost 3 bases and the J segment 3 bases; nucleotides outside the gene matches: 8. This CDR3 is 16 amino acids long. The CDR3 DNA reads as TGTGCCATCAGTGACTACGACAGGGCTCCCAATCAGCCCCAGCATTTT. As protein: CAISDYDRAPNQPQHF.

The V call is TRBV28, the J call TRBJ1-5, with D maybe TRBD1 (6 bases). The CDR3 is 13 residues long. Germline CDR1 reads MDHEN; CDR2 reads SYDVKM. CDR3 bases: TGTGCGGTACAGACAGGAGAGGATCAGCCCCAGCATTTT. This encodes CAVQTGEDQPQHF. Full variable domain (outside the CDR3, taken from reference TRBV28 and TRBJ1-5): DVKVTQSSRYLVKRTGEKVFLECVQDMDHENMFWYRQDPGLGLRLIYFSYDVKMKEKGDIPEGYSVSREKKERFSLILESASTNQTSMYLCAVQTGEDQPQHFGDGTRLSIL.

The rearrangement joins TRBV12-2 to TRBJ1-5; the listed D gene, TRBD1, was not tested against the DNA. TRBV12-2 is marked as a pseudogene. The CDR3 is 16 amino acids. The CDR3 bases are TGTGCAAGTCGCTCAAGACTGGGACAGACAAATCAGCCCCAGCATTTT. Encoded protein: CASRSRLGQTNQPQHF.

In its sample, this clone was seen once. The chain combines TRBV7-9 with TRBJ1-6, with a possible D match to TRBD1 (5 bases). The CDR3 length is 15 residues. The germline gives CDR1 SEHNR, CDR2 FQNEAQ (reference sequence). V was shortened by 2 bases and J by 4 bases, with 9 bases between the two germline ends. The CDR3 loop reads CASSLTGGYNSPLHF. DNA of the CDR3: TGTGCCAGCAGCTTAACGGGGGGGTATAATTCACCCCTCCACTTT.

This chain joins TRBV6-1 and TRBJ2-7; 9 positions match TRBD2. The germline CDR1 and CDR2 sequences are MNHNS and SASEGT. The CDR3 loop spans 13 amino acids. Losses at the gene ends were 10 bases for V and 0 bases for J; bases not matched to a gene: 4. In DNA, the CDR3 is TGTGCCACTGCTAGCGGGACCTCCTACGAGCAGTACTTC. It codes for CATASGTSYEQYF.

The chain uses TRBV18 and TRBJ2-1; D is perhaps TRBD1 or TRBD2 (5 bases each). CDR1 and CDR2 (germline): KGHSH, LQKENI. This CDR3 spans 14 amino acids. V was shortened by 3 bases and J by 10 bases, with 16 bases between the two germline ends. The CDR3 DNA follows: TGTGCCAGCTCACCGACAACCGGGGCAGTCGAGCAGTTCTTC. It is translated as CASSPTTGAVEQFF.

The chain recombines TRBV7-2 with TRBJ2-1; 7 bases agree with TRBD2. V dropped 1 base and J dropped 4; count of bases not matched to a gene: 13. The length of the CDR3 is 18 residues. The V gene's germline CDR1 is SGHTA and CDR2 FQGNSA. DNA for the CDR3: TGTGCCAGCAGCTTAGAAGACGGAGGGAGGGCCCATTACAATGAGCAGTTCTTC. As protein: CASSLEDGGRAHYNEQFF.

The chain has TRBV6-1 and TRBJ1-1, with a possible D match to TRBD1 (6 bases). Trimming shortened V by 4 bases and J by 5 bases, and 14 bases separated the two germline ends. This CDR3 has 14 amino acids. Germline V gene sequence: CDR1 MNHNS, CDR2 SASEGT. DNA of the CDR3: TGTGCCAGCAGTGCGGCAGGGGAGGGGACTGAAGCTTTCTTT. Translation gives CASSAAGEGTEAFF.

The chain employs TRBV10-1 and TRBJ2-7; 10 bases fit TRBD2. The V segment lost 7 bases and the J segment 4 bases; nucleotides outside the gene matches: 13. This CDR3 has 16 amino acids. The germline gives CDR1 WNHNN, CDR2 SYGVQD (reference sequence). The CDR3 sequence is CASTTSRTSGKYEQYF. Written as DNA, the CDR3 is TGCGCCAGCACCACGTCCCGGACTAGCGGTAAATACGAGCAGTACTTC.

The V and J genes are TRBV5-1 and TRBJ1-6, with TRBD1 as a possible D gene (5 bases). V lost 5 bases and J lost 0, with 9 bases in between. In germline, CDR1 is SGHRS, CDR2 YFSETQ. The CDR3 totals 15 residues. The CDR3 loop reads CASSPGLSYNSPLHF. As DNA, the CDR3 is TGCGCCAGCAGTCCAGGGCTCTCCTATAATTCACCCCTCCACTTT.

The chain employs TRBV27 and TRBJ1-2; D gene unclear. This CDR3 region has 13 residues. Deletions cut 0 bases from V and 5 bases from J, with 7 bases between. The germline gives CDR1 MNHEY, CDR2 SMNVEV (reference sequence). CDR3 nucleotide sequence: TGTGCCAGCAGTTTATCTAGGGAATATGGCTACACCTTC. Amino acid sequence: CASSLSREYGYTF.

V is TRBV19 and J is TRBJ2-7; no firm D call. Deletions cut 5 bases from V and 1 base from J, with 9 bases between. The CDR3 spans 13 residues. Germline CDR1 is LNHDA and CDR2 is SQIVND (reference sequence). The CDR3 DNA is TGTGCCAGTAGTGAAGGGATTTCCTACGAGCAGTACTTC. Its protein is CASSEGISYEQYF.

This chain links TRBV5-1 with TRBJ1-1; TRBD1 matches 8 bases. The CDR3 is made up of 15 amino acids. The V gene end was trimmed by 2 bases and the J gene end by 0 bases; junction bases not matched to a gene: 3. Germline V CDR1 and CDR2: SGHRS, YFSETQ. The chain's CDR3 is CASSLQTGVNTEAFF. CDR3 DNA: TGCGCCAGCAGCTTACAGACAGGGGTGAACACTGAAGCTTTCTTT. The variable domain in full, with the rest retrieved from reference TRBV5-1 and TRBJ1-1, is KAGVTQTPRYLIKTRGQQVTLSCSPISGHRSVSWYQQTPGQGLQFLFEYFSETQRNKGNFPGRFSGRQFSNSRSEMNVSTLELGDSALYLCASSLQTGVNTEAFFGQGTRLTVV.

This sequence joins TRBV27 and TRBJ1-6; 9 bases line up with TRBD1. This CDR3 has 17 amino acids. Germline-derived CDR1 and CDR2 are MNHEY and SMNVEV (reference sequence). V was clipped by 4 bases and J by 5 bases; unmatched bases: 9. The CDR3 sequence is CASSSLPGTGNNSPLHF. In DNA form, the CDR3 reads TGTGCCAGCAGTTCTTTACCTGGGACAGGGAATAATTCACCCCTCCACTTT.

V usage is TRBV4-1 and J usage is TRBJ1-6; D unclear. Germline CDR1 is MGHRA and CDR2 is YSYEKL. There are 16 residues in the CDR3. Trimming cost V 2 bases and J 0 bases, with 8 bases left between them. As DNA, the CDR3 is TGCGCCAGCAGCCAAACTCCCAGCTCCTATAATTCACCCCTCCACTTT. It is translated as CASSQTPSSYNSPLHF.

J is TRBJ2-7 and V is TRBV6-5, with D possibly being TRBD2 (5 bases). V gave up 7 bases and J gave up 0 bases, with 13 bases separating them. Germline CDR1 MNHEY, CDR2 SVGAGI. The CDR3 length is 14 residues. The CDR3 region is CASKRNGGSYEQYF. The CDR3, as DNA: TGTGCCAGCAAGAGGAACGGAGGCTCCTACGAGCAGTACTTC.